This T cell receptor (beta chain) was obtained from a study of CD8+CD57+ T cells in acquired aplastic anemia. Regarding the study as a whole: Among patients, CD8+CD57+ cells displayed less diversity than the total CD4+ and CD8+ pools did.

Points on this clonotype: No antigen is known for it.

Profiling that covered TCR beta VDJ and CDR3 relied on genomic DNA as its template. MiXCR, applied by TCRdb to the reads, yields one record per CDR3 protein. Of about 20,000 distinct CDR3 sequences listed, 40% are singletons. This CDR3 comprises 16 residues. The germline V gene has CDR1 SGDLS and CDR2 YYNGEE. Trimming shortened V by 3 bases and J by 5 bases, and 17 bases separated the two germline ends. Individuals selected for sequencing had exhibited CD8+CD57+ cell expansion on flow cytometry. Beads were used to enrich CD8+CD57+ cells, producing a mean 1.6 ug DNA. The sample consisted of CD8+CD57+ T cells sorted from PBMCs. Indicated subset: bead-enriched CD8+CD57+ effector memory T cells from SAA patients. This TCR came from a human donor with aplastic anemia. The genes are TRBV9 and TRBJ2-2, with a weak D call TRBD2 (6 bases). DNA for the CDR3: TGTGCCAGCAGCGGAGGCGGGGTGGTCATAACCGGGGAGCTGTTTTTT. Its translation: CASSGGGVVITGELFF.